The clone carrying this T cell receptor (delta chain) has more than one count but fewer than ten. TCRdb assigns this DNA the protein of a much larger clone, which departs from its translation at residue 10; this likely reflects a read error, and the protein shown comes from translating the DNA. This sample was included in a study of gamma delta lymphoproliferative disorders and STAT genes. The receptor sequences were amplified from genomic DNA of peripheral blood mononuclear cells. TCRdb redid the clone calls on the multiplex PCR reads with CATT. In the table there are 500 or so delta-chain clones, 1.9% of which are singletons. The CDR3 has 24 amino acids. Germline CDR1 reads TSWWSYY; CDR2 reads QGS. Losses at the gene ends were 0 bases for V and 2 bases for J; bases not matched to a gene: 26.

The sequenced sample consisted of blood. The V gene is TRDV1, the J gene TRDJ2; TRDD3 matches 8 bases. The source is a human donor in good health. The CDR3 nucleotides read TGTGCTCTTGGGGAACTTACCCGCTCCTCTACTTACTGGGGGTTGACACCCTTGACAGCACAACTCTTCTTT. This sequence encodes CALGELTRSSTYWGLTPLTAQLFF.